The 14 T cell receptor beta chains given below trace back to one sample, sequenced in a study of cytomegalovirus exposure and HLA in healthy donors. Primers for the PCR totalled 60 Vbeta and 13 Jbeta. Using immunoSEQ multiplex PCR, the repertoire was profiled, and TCRdb retains in-frame clones only, with some absent. The table lists about 150,000 clones, approximately 80% of them singletons, with 9.5% to 15% in the top ten. The source material was PBMCs. These TCRs come from a man aged 25 to 40 in good health and CMV-seropositive.

V gene TRBV30 combines with J gene TRBJ2-3; maybe TRBD2 (5 bases). V lost 2 bases and J lost 6, with 9 bases in between. The CDR3 runs 12 residues. Germline CDR1 reads GTSNPN; CDR2 reads SVGIG (reference sequence). CDR3 nucleotides: TGTGCCTGGAGTCCGGGATCTGATACGCAGTATTTT. Amino acids: CAWSPGSDTQYF.

The genes are TRBV5-6 and TRBJ1-1; no definite D call. Trimming shortened V by 0 bases and J by 1 base, and 4 bases separated the two germline ends. This CDR3 region has 13 residues. The germline V gene encodes CDR1 SGHDT and CDR2 YYEEEE. In nucleotides, the CDR3 is TGTGCCAGCAGCTTGGAAGCGAACACTGAAGCTTTCTTT. Its protein is CASSLEANTEAFF. The whole variable domain, remainder taken from reference TRBV5-6 and TRBJ1-1, is DAGVTQSPTHLIKTRGQQVTLRCSPKSGHDTVSWYQQALGQGPQFIFQYYEEEERQRGNFPDRFSGHQFPNYSSELNVNALLLGDSALYLCASSLEANTEAFFGQGTRLTVV.

The chain employs TRBV7-2 and TRBJ2-7; 7 positions match TRBD2. The CDR3 is 15 residues long. With V trimmed by 2 bases and J by 7 bases, 11 bases remained unmatched. The germline V gene encodes CDR1 SGHTA and CDR2 FQGNSA. The DNA for the CDR3 is TGTGCCAGCAGCTTAATCCTAGCCCCAGCGGGGGAGCAGTACTTC. Its translation is CASSLILAPAGEQYF.

The chain combines TRBV29-1 with TRBJ1-1; 7 positions agree with TRBD1. This CDR3 has 12 residues. V lost 6 bases to trimming and J lost 0 bases; unmatched junction nucleotides: 1. Germline V CDR1 and CDR2: SQVTM, ANQGSEA. The CDR3 loop reads CSVDRVNTEAFF. CDR3 DNA sequence: TGCAGCGTCGACAGGGTGAACACTGAAGCTTTCTTT.

The chain couples TRBV28 to TRBJ2-3; 14 bases align to TRBD2. The CDR3 has 16 amino acids. Germline CDR1 is MDHEN and CDR2 is SYDVKM. The V and J ends lost 4 bases and 6 bases, in that order; junction bases with no gene match: 6. This CDR3 is CASSSTSGRAADTQYF. The CDR3 DNA sequence: TGTGCCAGCAGTTCGACTAGCGGGAGGGCAGCGGATACGCAGTATTTT.

The chain is built from TRBV6-5 and TRBJ1-4, with 7 bases identical to TRBD1. V lost 5 bases and J lost 11; bases outside the gene matches: 11. CDR3 size: 14 residues. Germline CDR1 MNHEY, CDR2 SVGAGI. The CDR3 region has the DNA TGTGCCAGCAGTGGGGGACAGCCCGAAGGGAAACTGTTTTTT. It specifies CASSGGQPEGKLFF.

The chain joins TRBV27 to TRBJ2-3, with 9 bases fitting TRBD2. CDR3 length equals 15 residues. Germline loops: CDR1 MNHEY, CDR2 SMNVEV (reference sequence). Trimming removed 2 bases from V and 3 bases from J; junction bases left unmatched: 3. The CDR3 coding sequence is TGTGCCAGCAGTTTAGCGGGAGGGCGGACAGATACGCAGTATTTT. It codes for CASSLAGGRTDTQYF.

V gene TRBV7-3 combines with J gene TRBJ2-1; D is unclear. The V end lost 2 bases, the J end lost 12 bases, and 17 bases lay between the germline ends. The CDR3 covers 14 residues. Germline CDR1 reads SGHTA; CDR2 reads FQGTGA. CDR3 nucleotides: TGTGCCAGCAGCTTATCTAATCAGGTGCAGGCGCAGTTCTTC. It encodes CASSLSNQVQAQFF.

This chain connects TRBV6-1 to TRBJ1-1, with 7 bases that match TRBD1. There are 14 residues in the CDR3. The germline CDR1 and CDR2 sequences are MNHNS and SASEGT. The ends lost 6 bases at V and 4 bases at J; junction bases unmatched: 8. CDR3 protein: CASRVGQTSTEAFF. The CDR3 nucleotides are TGTGCCAGCAGGGTGGGACAGACGAGCACTGAAGCTTTCTTT.

This clone came up once. This chain connects TRBV5-1 to TRBJ2-3, with D maybe TRBD1 (6 bases). The CDR3 extends over 15 amino acids. V lost 0 bases and J lost 3, with 11 bases in between. CDR1 and CDR2 from the germline V gene are SGHRS and YFSETQ. In nucleotides, the CDR3 is TGCGCCAGCAGCTTGGCGCGGACAGAAACAGATACGCAGTATTTT. Translation: CASSLARTETDTQYF.

CDR3 in amino acids: CASSQGNGAGIETQYF. The CDR3 DNA follows: TGCGCCAGCAGCCAAGGGAATGGGGCGGGAATAGAGACCCAGTACTTC. This chain joins TRBV4-1 and TRBJ2-5, with D tentatively TRBD2 (6 bases). The length of the CDR3 is 16 residues. Germline assignment: CDR1 MGHRA and CDR2 YSYEKL. Trimming left V 1 base short and J 4 bases short, with 16 bases between.

Of note for this clone: Compared with germline, one end of the junction differs, possibly owing to a read error. This rearrangement joins TRBV7-9 to TRBJ2-3; 13 positions match TRBD2. Germline V gene data show CDR1 as SEHNR and CDR2 as FQNEAQ (reference sequence). This CDR3 is 16 amino acids long. CDR3 DNA sequence: TGTGCCAGCAGCAGTCGACTAGCGGGAGGCACAGGTACGCAGTATTTT. The encoded protein is CASSSRLAGGTGTQYF.

The CDR3 DNA reads TGTGCCAGCAGCACCGGGACTTACAATGAGCAGTTCTTC. This translates into CASSTGTYNEQFF. This chain links TRBV7-9 with TRBJ2-1, with D perhaps TRBD2 (6 bases). This CDR3 region has 13 residues. CDR1 is SEHNR, CDR2 FQNEAQ, per germline (reference sequence). Trimming pared 5 bases from V and 4 bases from J, leaving 9 bases between.

The chain recombines TRBV19 with TRBJ2-7, with D perhaps TRBD1 (6 bases). CDR1 and CDR2 from the germline V gene are LNHDA and SQIVND (reference sequence). This CDR3 has 12 amino acids. Trimming pared 4 bases from V and 6 bases from J, leaving 10 bases between. In nucleotides, the CDR3 is TGTGCCAGTAGTAACAGGGCGACCGAGCAGTACTTC. Translated, it gives CASSNRATEQYF.